What follows are 8 T cell receptor beta chains derived from one specimen sequenced in a study of breast tumors, draining lymph nodes, adjacent tissues. A single record per CDR3 protein comes from TCRdb applying MiXCR to the multiplex PCR reads. Counted here are 200,000 to 300,000 distinct CDR3 sequences, under 35% occurring once; the ten biggest clones make up around 1.1%. Breast cancer patients provided tissue from their axillary draining lymph nodes. The specimen was axillary lymph node tissue. The receptors originated from a female donor with breast cancer. Some clones in this sample may be carry-over from other donors' samples.

At least ten counts were recorded for this clonotype. This rearrangement joins TRBV12-3 or TRBV12-4 to TRBJ2-5, with 7 bases fitting TRBD1. J gave up 4 bases and V 1 base, and 6 bases lay outside the gene matches. The CDR3 contains 15 residues. CDR3 sequence: CASSLGGGRIETQYF. The CDR3 DNA is TGTGCCAGCAGTTTAGGAGGGGGCCGGATAGAGACCCAGTACTTC.

This clonotype was observed at least ten times. V and J are TRBV9 and TRBJ2-5, with 7 positions matching TRBD2. The CDR3 length is 14 residues. V was clipped by 0 bases and J by 5 bases; unmatched bases: 4. Germline loops: CDR1 SGDLS, CDR2 YYNGEE. CDR3 loop: CASSVVGGWETQYF. The CDR3 bases are TGTGCCAGCAGCGTAGTCGGGGGGTGGGAGACCCAGTACTTC.

This clonotype was counted ten times or more. The chain carries TRBV11-2 and TRBJ2-7; no reliable D call. V lost 3 bases, J lost 1 base, and 13 bases lay in between. This CDR3 is 15 amino acids long. Germline CDR1 SGHAT, CDR2 FQNNGV. The CDR3 region is CASSFLTQSSYEQYF. CDR3 sequence (DNA): TGTGCCAGCAGCTTTCTCACGCAGAGTTCCTACGAGCAGTACTTC.

Worth noting for this clonotype: This CDR3 is missing its conserved last phenylalanine or tryptophan, likely due to a read error. This chain links TRBV7-3 with TRBJ2-7, with TRBD1 identical over 8 bases. CDR1 and CDR2 from the germline V gene are SGHTA and FQGTGA. V was pared by 2 bases and J by 5 bases, with 5 bases of the junction left unmatched. The CDR3 length is 14 residues. This CDR3 is CASSLGPTGDEQYL. The CDR3 region has the DNA TGTGCCAGCAGCTTAGGCCCGACAGGGGACGAGCAGTACCTC.

Worth noting for this clonotype: At one end, the junction sequence differs from germline, possibly due to a read error. The chain links TRBV19 to TRBJ2-2; 11 nucleotides agree with TRBD1. This CDR3 is 19 amino acids long. CDR1 LNHDA and CDR2 SQIVND come from the germline V gene (reference sequence). CDR3 nucleotide sequence: TGTGCCAGTAGTATTTTTAGGACAGGGGGCGTTAAGAACACCGGGGCGCTGATTTTT. Protein product: CASSIFRTGGVKNTGALIF.

V and J are TRBV18 and TRBJ2-1, with TRBD2 identical over 13 bases. The CDR3 is made up of 16 amino acids. Germline CDR1 reads KGHSH; CDR2 reads LQKENI. With V trimmed by 0 bases and J by 9 bases, 5 bases remained unmatched. Here the CDR3 DNA reads TGTGCCAGCTCACCACCCACTAGCGGGAGGGCCAGTGAGCAGTTCTTC. Translated, it gives CASSPPTSGRASEQFF.

This clonotype was observed many times. V gene TRBV7-6 combines with J gene TRBJ2-3, with 12 bases matching TRBD2. V was pared by 5 bases and J by 8 bases, with 5 bases of the junction left unmatched. This CDR3 spans 14 amino acids. Germline V lookup: CDR1 SGHVS, CDR2 FNYEAQ. CDR3 sequence reads: CASSTTSGRGTQYF. The DNA for the CDR3 is TGTGCCAGCAGCACGACTAGCGGGAGAGGTACGCAGTATTTT.

About this clonotype: A much larger clone is a single base away; this may be a read error. V is TRBV24-1 and J is TRBJ1-2; no clear D. The CDR3 spans 15 residues. V was pared by 6 bases and J by 6 bases, with 19 bases between. Germline V gives CDR1 KGHDR, CDR2 SFDVKD. The CDR3 region is CATSMLRTSQDGYTF. The CDR3 DNA reads as TGTGCCACCAGTATGCTACGGACCTCCCAGGATGGCTACACCTTC.